Below, one TCR beta chain is given with its context. As yet, its antigen is unknown. The sample comes from a study of shared clonotypes between healthy human individuals. Study context: Researchers assigned three CD4 naive, three CD4 memory, two CD8 naive and one CD8 memory plate to each donor. Study-level results: Among non-shared clonotypes, generation probabilities were lower than among those shared by all four donors. Rarefaction gave evidence that sorted-subset sequencing remained incomplete despite large depth.

The J segment lost 3 bases and the V segment lost 6 bases, leaving 9 bases of the junction unmatched. CDR1 and CDR2 (germline): LNHDA, SQIVND (reference sequence). CDR3 length: 16 residues. Replicate PCRs from sorted subsets contained roughly 190 ng DNA, which is around 30,000 T cell genomes. Method: immunoSEQ multiplex PCR; TCRdb's copy keeps in-frame clones and lacks some. The sample contains roughly 2.4 million clones, approximately 96% of which appear only once. The sequence was obtained from a young man in good health. This sequence joins TRBV19 and TRBJ2-3, with 10 bases lining up with TRBD2. Sequencing input: naive CD4+ T cells sorted from blood. Subset given: CD45RA+ positively selected. The CDR3 sequence is CASSTSGGAGTDTQYF. As DNA, the CDR3 is TGTGCCAGTAGCACCAGCGGGGGGGCCGGAACAGATACGCAGTATTTT.